The 16 T cell receptor beta chains given below trace back to one sample, sequenced in a study of cytomegalovirus exposure and HLA in healthy donors. Generated by immunoSEQ multiplex PCR, the TCRdb table keeps only in-frame clones and is missing some. The sample has 150,000 to 200,000 clones, around four fifths seen once. The sequencing sample was made of PBMCs. The source of these receptors is a man aged 25-45 years in good health and CMV-seropositive.

A single count supports this clone. This chain uses TRBV18 with TRBJ1-3, with a tentative D call TRBD1 (6 bases). Between the trimmed V and J ends, which lost 4 bases and 4 bases, there was a span of 14 bases. Germline CDR1 and CDR2: KGHSH and LQKENI. There are 15 residues in the CDR3. The CDR3 protein is CASSRLGGQGNTIYF. In DNA form, the CDR3 reads TGTGCCAGCTCACGCCTCGGCGGACAGGGAAACACCATATATTTT.

J is TRBJ2-3 and V is TRBV27, with D possibly being TRBD2 (6 bases). Per the germline V gene, CDR1 is MNHEY and CDR2 is SMNVEV (reference sequence). Trimming took off 6 bases at V and 4 bases at J, with 20 bases between the two ends. The CDR3 totals 16 residues. CDR3 nucleotide sequence: TGTGCCAGCAGGGGGATGTGGCGGGGTAGCGCAGATACGCAGTATTTT. Translation: CASRGMWRGSADTQYF.

The gene calls are TRBV4-3 and TRBJ2-2; 10 bases are shared with TRBD1. After removal of 7 bases from V and 5 bases from J, the junction contained 7 bases not matched to a gene. The germline CDR1 and CDR2 sequences are LGHNA and YSLEER. The length of the CDR3 is 15 residues. The CDR3 is CASTSGTGATGELFF. The CDR3 nucleotides are TGCGCCAGCACCTCCGGGACAGGGGCTACCGGGGAGCTGTTTTTT.

The chain has TRBV7-2 and TRBJ2-5; 7 positions agree with TRBD1. The trim removed 2 bases at V and 6 bases at J, leaving 6 bases unmatched. The length of the CDR3 is 14 residues. Germline V lookup: CDR1 SGHTA, CDR2 FQGNSA. The CDR3 spells CASSLPTGFKTQYF. The CDR3 DNA is TGTGCCAGCAGCTTACCGACAGGGTTTAAGACCCAGTACTTC.

The chain combines TRBV9 with TRBJ1-3; TRBD1 is a possible D gene (5 bases). The germline V and J ends were trimmed by 0 bases and 4 bases, with 5 bases remaining between them. From germline, CDR1 is SGDLS and CDR2 YYNGEE. This CDR3 has 13 amino acids. The CDR3 sequence is CASSVDRGNTIYF. The DNA of the CDR3 is TGTGCCAGCAGCGTAGACAGGGGAAACACCATATATTTT. The complete variable domain, with remaining parts taken from reference TRBV9 and TRBJ1-3, reads DSGVTQTPKHLITATGQRVTLRCSPRSGDLSVYWYQQSLDQGLQFLIQYYNGEERAKGNILERFSAQQFPDLHSELNLSSLELGDSALYFCASSVDRGNTIYFGEGSWLTVV.

V gene TRBV18 combines with J gene TRBJ2-7; D not certain. Germline CDR1 is KGHSH and CDR2 is LQKENI. The V end lost 3 bases, the J end lost 5 bases, and 8 bases lay between the germline ends. The CDR3 is 12 residues long. CDR3 DNA sequence: TGTGCCAGCTCACCGGCAGGTGACGAGCAGTACTTC. Its protein product is CASSPAGDEQYF.

This chain connects TRBV15 to TRBJ1-6, with unresolved D. V gave up 6 bases and J gave up 13 bases, with 28 bases separating them. The CDR3 sequence is 17 residues long. CDR1 and CDR2 from the germline V gene are LNHNV and YYDKDF (reference sequence). The DNA of the CDR3 is TGTGCCACCAGTCCGTACCGTGGCAGGCGCCTCCTGATTCCCCTCCACTTT. This gives the protein CATSPYRGRRLLIPLHF.

This clone was counted between two and nine times. The V call is TRBV2, the J call TRBJ2-4, with a weak D call TRBD2 (6 bases). Germline CDR1 is SNHLY and CDR2 is FYNNEI. Between the trimmed V and J ends, which lost 3 bases and 6 bases, there was a span of 15 bases. This CDR3 has 15 amino acids. The CDR3 is CASSDRSAGRNIQYF. As DNA, the CDR3 is TGTGCCAGCAGTGATCGCAGCGCGGGAAGAAACATTCAGTACTTC. Filled out from reference TRBV2 and TRBJ2-4, the complete variable domain reads EPEVTQTPSHQVTQMGQEVILRCVPISNHLYFYWYRQILGQKVEFLVSFYNNEISEKSEIFDDQFSVERPDGSNFTLKIRSTKLEDSAMYFCASSDRSAGRNIQYFGAGTRLSVL.

The chain combines TRBV27 with TRBJ2-5, with D possibly TRBD1 on 8 matching bases. Germline-derived CDR1 and CDR2 are MNHEY and SMNVEV (reference sequence). This CDR3 has 16 amino acids. V shed 6 bases and J shed 4 bases, with 21 bases lying between them. CDR3: CASSPYRTGRGETQYF. The CDR3 nucleotides read TGTGCCAGCAGCCCCTACAGGACAGGGAGGGGAGAGACCCAGTACTTC.

The chain combines TRBV2 with TRBJ1-2; 8 nucleotides match TRBD1. CDR1 is SNHLY, CDR2 FYNNEI, per germline. The CDR3 spans 15 residues. With 6 bases clipped from V and 5 bases from J, the junction kept 11 bases outside the gene matches. The CDR3 DNA follows: TGTGCCAGCAGCCTAGACAGGGGTTATCTATATGGCTACACCTTC. This sequence encodes CASSLDRGYLYGYTF.

In DNA form, the CDR3 reads TGTGCCAGCAGCCCCTCGACCCCCACGCAGGGCTATGGCTACACCTTC. Translating it yields CASSPSTPTQGYGYTF. This sequence joins TRBV7-3 and TRBJ1-2; possibly TRBD1 for D (5 bases). V was trimmed by 5 bases and J by 4 bases, leaving 20 bases between them. CDR1 and CDR2 from the germline V gene are SGHTA and FQGTGA. The CDR3 length is 16 residues.

The chain uses TRBV11-1 and TRBJ2-7; D gene ambiguous. This CDR3 is built from 12 residues. Trimming took 0 bases from V and 6 from J, leaving 6 bases between them. The germline V gene has CDR1 SGHAT and CDR2 FQDESV (reference sequence). CDR3 DNA: TGTGCCAGCAGCTTAGCTGGCGGCGAGCAGTACTTC. It translates to CASSLAGGEQYF.

This clone was recorded once. The chain recombines TRBV6-5 with TRBJ1-5; possibly TRBD1 for D (5 bases). V dropped 5 bases and J dropped 9 bases, with 14 bases sitting between them. Germline values: CDR1 MNHEY, CDR2 SVGAGI. This CDR3 is 13 amino acids long. CDR3 sequence (DNA): TGTGCCAGCAGTCACCTTCGAACAGGGCCCCAGCATTTT. Amino acid sequence: CASSHLRTGPQHF.

The CDR3 nucleotides read TGTGCCAGCAGCCATATCGCCCCGGGACTAGCGGGGGGTGAGCAGTTCTTC. Translated: CASSHIAPGLAGGEQFF. The chain joins TRBV7-9 to TRBJ2-1, with 15 nucleotides matching TRBD2. From germline, CDR1 is SEHNR and CDR2 FQNEAQ (reference sequence). This CDR3 contains 17 residues. With V trimmed by 5 bases and J by 9 bases, 11 bases remained unmatched. The full variable domain, rest sourced from reference TRBV7-9 and TRBJ2-1, is DTGVSQNPRHKITKRGQNVTFRCDPISEHNRLYWYRQTLGQGPEFLTYFQNEAQLEKSRLLSDRFSAERPKGSFSTLEIQRTEQGDSAMYLCASSHIAPGLAGGEQFFGPGTRLTVL.

V and J are TRBV6-5 and TRBJ2-2; maybe TRBD2 (5 bases). CDR1 is MNHEY and CDR2 is SVGAGI in the germline V gene. CDR3 length: 14 residues. Trimming pared 7 bases from V and 1 base from J, leaving 10 bases between. The CDR3 sequence is CASTLAMNTGELFF. The CDR3 DNA is TGTGCCAGCACCCTAGCCATGAACACCGGGGAGCTGTTTTTT.

CDR3 DNA sequence: TGTGCCAGCAGCGTAGCCGGGGGGGCACGCACAGATACGCAGTATTTT. It encodes CASSVAGGARTDTQYF. This chain links TRBV9 with TRBJ2-3, with TRBD2 matching over 8 bases. This CDR3 has 16 residues. J gave up 1 base and V 0 bases, and 4 bases lay outside the gene matches. Germline CDR1 and CDR2: SGDLS and YYNGEE.